This T cell receptor beta chain was retrieved from a study of a mutant IDH1 vaccine in newly diagnosed glioma (dated by TCRdb to the early 2020s). Regarding the complete study: Of the approximately 30 treated patients, 62.5% were male and approximately 38% were female, and a mean age of 40.4 years was recorded. Prior to enrollment, standard therapy consisting of radiotherapy alone, temozolomide alone, or radiochemotherapy with temozolomide had been administered to patients, with the combination being received by most patients. For exploratory analyses, about two dozen treated patients had longitudinal TCRB deep sequencing done wherever samples were available. Six visits were used for peripheral blood collection: V03 (baseline), V05, V07, V10, V12 and V13.

CDR1 and CDR2, per the germline V gene, are SGHDT and YYEEEE. The CDR3 runs 14 residues from the cysteine to the phenylalanine. CDR3 DNA only is kept here, 42 bases in frame from base 1. Trimming removed 6 bases from V and 4 bases from J; the gene matches leave 5 bases unexplained. Libraries came from the immunoSEQ multiplex PCR assay. The hsTCRB Kit was used according to the manufacturer's protocol to amplify rearranged TCR beta chain sequences. Sequencing of TCRB libraries was carried out on an Illumina MiSeq. Per the authors' processing: Demultiplexing, trimming and gene mapping were performed with the kit vendor's proprietary platform. TCRdb mirrors the immuneACCESS table, restricted to in-frame sequences. Some clones are absent from its copies; in checked studies, under half trace to an unresolved V gene, and the reason for the others is unknown. V and J calls and clone size are copied from that table; D and trimming were computed from the DNA. This sample comprises approximately 100,000 clones, about 90% of them detected only once. The ten largest clones represent 0.56% of the sample.

Interpreted using the paper, the time point label stands for: baseline, week 1 (first vaccination visit). According to the study, the label for this sample's treatment or condition signals: pre-vaccination baseline after standard-of-care therapy. Donors had newly diagnosed WHO grade 3 or 4 IDH1-mutant astrocytomas with loss of nuclear ATRX. The samples were drawn from NOA16, a multicentre, single-arm, open-label phase I trial in Germany that tested a mutant IDH1 peptide vaccine in humans for the first time. For immunogenicity testing, the blood drawn at visit V03 was used as the baseline sample. Genomic DNA for TCRB sequencing was extracted from EDTA blood using the DNeasy Blood and Tissue Kit. A remark on this clone: Its antigen specificity is not known. Base-call qualities are not available, and no considerably larger clone is one nucleotide away.

What the authors observed across the whole study: No apparent relationship was observed between pseudoprogression and alterations in the top peripheral T cell clonotypes detected by TCRB sequencing. Immune responses induced by the vaccine were seen in around 93% of patients across multiple MHC alleles. It was noted by the authors that analyses of patient blood samples could not be reproduced owing to sample limitations. PBMC samples for TCRB deep sequencing were selected based on availability.

This receptor was taken from a woman aged 45-65 years with glioma. Here the chain combines TRBV5-6 and TRBJ2-7, with 12 middle bases fitting TRBD1. Here the sequenced sample was PBMCs, taken from a glioma patient treated with radiotherapy, temozolomide or both. The nucleotide sequence reads TGTGCCAGCAAACCGGGACAGGGGGCTTACGAGCAGTACTTC. Its translation is CASKPGQGAYEQYF. Reference TRBV5-6 and TRBJ2-7 proteins supply the regions before and after the CDR3; the full variable domain is: DAGVTQSPTHLIKTRGQQVTLRCSPKSGHDTVSWYQQALGQGPQFIFQYYEEEERQRGNFPDRFSGHQFPNYSSELNVNALLLGDSALYLCASKPGQGAYEQYFGPGTRLTVT.